This entry concerns a single T cell receptor beta chain. No antigen is known for it. This entry comes from a study of cytomegalovirus exposure and HLA in healthy donors. With V trimmed by 6 bases and J by 11 bases, 2 bases remained unmatched. The CDR3 totals 10 residues. CDR1 is MNHNS, CDR2 SASEGT, per germline. It was with 60 Vbeta and 13 Jbeta primers that the PCR ran. Using immunoSEQ multiplex PCR, the repertoire was profiled, and TCRdb retains in-frame clones only, with some absent. The sample's table shows approximately 110,000 clones. Study conclusions and caveats: In a later analysis, HLA-associated beta chains showed higher expansion and lower generation probabilities than comparable chains.

The receptor was isolated from a middle-aged man in good health and CMV-seronegative. The sequenced sample was PBMCs. The V and J genes are TRBV6-1 and TRBJ1-1, with TRBD1 matching over 8 bases. DNA for the CDR3: TGTGCCAGCAGCAGGGGGCAGGCTTTCTTT. Translated: CASSRGQAFF.